The 7 T cell receptor beta chains presented below share a single source sample, sequenced in a study of early T cells in non-severe SARS-CoV-2 infection. MiXCR, applied by TCRdb to the 5' RACE reads, yields one record per CDR3 protein. The table lists about 33,000 distinct CDR3 sequences, 5.5% to 7% of them singletons. The sequencing input was whole blood. These receptors were collected from an adult who was a healthcare worker with PCR-confirmed SARS-CoV-2 infection or an uninfected control (not recorded which).

The chain is built from TRBV5-1 and TRBJ1-1, with D perhaps TRBD1 (5 bases). Germline V gene lookup returns CDR1 SGHRS and CDR2 YFSETQ. This CDR3 region has 15 residues. Trimming cost V 0 bases and J 1 base, with 10 bases left between them. CDR3 in amino acids: CASSLAPGPNTEAFF. The CDR3 nucleotides are TGCGCCAGCAGCTTGGCACCAGGGCCGAACACTGAAGCTTTCTTT.

This clonotype was seen a few times. The gene calls are TRBV4-2 and TRBJ2-1, with 7 bases lining up with TRBD2. V was pared by 1 base and J by 2 bases, with 20 bases of the junction left unmatched. Germline lookup yields CDR1 LGHNA and CDR2 YNFKEQ. CDR3 length equals 21 residues. In DNA, the CDR3 is TGTGCCAGCAGCCAAGGGGTTGTAGGTGGGAGGGCAGTAGAAACCTACAATGAGCAGTTCTTC. Amino acid sequence: CASSQGVVGGRAVETYNEQFF.

This clonotype was detected many times. J is TRBJ2-5 and V is TRBV4-1; D call uncertain. The V gene lost 6 bases and the J gene lost 3 bases, with 8 bases spanning the gap. The germline gives CDR1 MGHRA, CDR2 YSYEKL. The CDR3 has 12 amino acids. The CDR3 bases are TGCGCCAGCAGAGGGTGGGAAGAGACCCAGTACTTC. It specifies CASRGWEETQYF.

The sample holds a few counts of this clonotype. V is TRBV10-3 and J is TRBJ2-5; D gene uncertain. The CDR3 is made up of 13 amino acids. The V and J ends lost 5 bases and 1 base respectively, with 8 bases between them. CDR1 ENHRY and CDR2 SYGVKD come from the germline V gene. Here the CDR3 DNA reads TGTGCCATCAGTAGAGAAACCCAAGAGACCCAGTACTTC. Its protein is CAISRETQETQYF.

This clonotype was observed at least ten times. The chain links TRBV28 to TRBJ2-7, with a tentative D call TRBD2 (6 bases). The CDR3 runs to 14 residues. Germline V lookup: CDR1 MDHEN, CDR2 SYDVKM. V gave up 3 bases and J gave up 4 bases, with 13 bases separating them. CDR3 sequence: CASSFTGARYEQYF. The DNA of the CDR3 is TGTGCCAGCAGTTTTACGGGAGCGAGGTACGAGCAGTACTTC. Full variable domain (remainder filled in from reference TRBV28 and TRBJ2-7): DVKVTQSSRYLVKRTGEKVFLECVQDMDHENMFWYRQDPGLGLRLIYFSYDVKMKEKGDIPEGYSVSREKKERFSLILESASTNQTSMYLCASSFTGARYEQYFGPGTRLTVT.

This clonotype was detected ten times or more. V and J are TRBV2 and TRBJ2-4; the D gene is possibly TRBD2 (6 bases). Trimming shortened V by 8 bases and J by 7 bases, and 18 bases separated the two germline ends. This CDR3 has 14 amino acids. The germline gives CDR1 SNHLY, CDR2 FYNNEI. The CDR3 bases are TGTGCCAGCGCTTTGGAGGGCTGGGGTAACATTCAGTACTTC. Protein: CASALEGWGNIQYF.

This clonotype was counted only a few times. V and J are TRBV4-1 and TRBJ2-7, with 7 bases matching TRBD2. Germline V gene sequence: CDR1 MGHRA, CDR2 YSYEKL. This CDR3 comprises 16 residues. Trimming removed 1 base from V and 4 bases from J; junction bases left unmatched: 10. Written as DNA, the CDR3 is TGCGCCAGCAGCCAAGGAGGGGCGGGAGTAAGGTACGAGCAGTACTTC. Translated: CASSQGGAGVRYEQYF.